This T cell receptor (beta chain) was sequenced during a study of CD8 T cells in Susac syndrome. Per the germline V gene, CDR1 is LGHDT and CDR2 is YNNKEL (reference sequence). V gave up 5 bases and J gave up 7 bases, with 20 bases separating them. The length of the CDR3 is 15 residues. TEMRA cells were enriched by FACS, while CD8+ and CD4+ T cells were obtained through a negative isolation that was performed magnetically. RNA, at roughly 0.45 to 1 ug, was reverse transcribed with random hexamers. TCRdb called the immunoSEQ multiplex PCR reads again in MiXCR, with one record for every CDR3 protein. The table lists around 110,000 distinct CDR3 sequences, 96% of them singletons.

This sequence was found in a human donor with Susac syndrome. V gene TRBV3-1 combines with J gene TRBJ1-2; a possible D gene is TRBD1 (5 bases). Source material: CD4+ T cells from PBMCs. The CDR3 DNA sequence: TGTGCCAGCAGCTACACTGACGTCAGGGAGACTGGCTACACCTTC. It encodes CASSYTDVRETGYTF.